The T cell receptor (beta chain) described here comes from a study of a mutant IDH1 vaccine in newly diagnosed glioma. Study details: Pretreatment consisted of radiotherapy, temozolomide, or both, with most receiving both.

Stated time point: week 23, last vaccination. Vaccinated patients received 300 ug of mutant IDH1 20-mer peptide per dose, with topical imiquimod. Donor tumors were new WHO grade 3 or 4 IDH1-mutant, ATRX-lost astrocytomas. TCRdb's table, derived via immunoSEQ multiplex PCR, lists solely in-frame clones and lacks some. Of 70,000 to 90,000 clones listed, 75% to 85% are singletons. About this clone itself: Its specificity is unknown.

Overall study results and limits: Among top peripheral T cell clonotypes, changes seemed unrelated to pseudoprogression. Across multiple MHC alleles, over 90% of patients had vaccine-induced responses.

Specimen: PBMCs, collected from a glioma patient whose treatment included an IDH1 peptide vaccine. This clonotype was sampled from a man in his thirties or forties with glioma. Some clones in this sample may be carry-over from other donors' samples.

In DNA form, the CDR3 reads TGTGCCACCGGGGGACAGGGGACTGGGGCCAACGTCCTGACTTTC. Residues: CATGGQGTGANVLTF. J is TRBJ2-6 and V is TRBV6-1; TRBD1 aligns across 10 bases. After removal of 10 bases from V and 2 bases from J, the junction contained 5 bases not matched to a gene. Germline lookup yields CDR1 MNHNS and CDR2 SASEGT. This CDR3 spans 15 amino acids.